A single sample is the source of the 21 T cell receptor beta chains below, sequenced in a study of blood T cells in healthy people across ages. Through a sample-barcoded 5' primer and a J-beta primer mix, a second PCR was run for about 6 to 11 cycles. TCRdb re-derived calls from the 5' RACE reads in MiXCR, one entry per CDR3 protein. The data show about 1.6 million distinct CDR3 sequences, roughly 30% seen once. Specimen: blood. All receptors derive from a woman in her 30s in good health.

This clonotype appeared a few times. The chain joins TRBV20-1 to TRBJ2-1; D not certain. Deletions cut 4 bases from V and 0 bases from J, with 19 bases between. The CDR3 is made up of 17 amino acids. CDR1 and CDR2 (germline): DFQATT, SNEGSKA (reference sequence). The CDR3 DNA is TGCAGTGCTACCCTACCGGGCGGTCTTAGCTCCTACAATGAGCAGTTCTTC. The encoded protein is CSATLPGGLSSYNEQFF.

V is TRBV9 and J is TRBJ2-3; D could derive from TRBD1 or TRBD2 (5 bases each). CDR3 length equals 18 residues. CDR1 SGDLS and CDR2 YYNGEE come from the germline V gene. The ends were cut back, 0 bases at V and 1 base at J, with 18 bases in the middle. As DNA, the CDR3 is TGTGCCAGCAGCGTAGTGGGGGAACACAATGGGCGCACAGATACGCAGTATTTT. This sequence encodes CASSVVGEHNGRTDTQYF.

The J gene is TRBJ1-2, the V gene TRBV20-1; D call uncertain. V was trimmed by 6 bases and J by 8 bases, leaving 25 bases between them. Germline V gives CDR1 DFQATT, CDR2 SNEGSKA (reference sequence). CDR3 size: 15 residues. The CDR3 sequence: CSAEPQRRVVGGYTF. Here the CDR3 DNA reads TGCAGTGCCGAACCTCAAAGGAGGGTGGTTGGGGGCTACACCTTC.

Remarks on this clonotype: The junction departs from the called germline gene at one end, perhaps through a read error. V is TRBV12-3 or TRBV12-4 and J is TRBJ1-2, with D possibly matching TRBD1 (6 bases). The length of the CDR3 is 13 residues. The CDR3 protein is CASSLWAGEGCTF. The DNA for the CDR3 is TGTGCCAGCAGTTTATGGGCAGGGGAAGGCTGCACCTTC.

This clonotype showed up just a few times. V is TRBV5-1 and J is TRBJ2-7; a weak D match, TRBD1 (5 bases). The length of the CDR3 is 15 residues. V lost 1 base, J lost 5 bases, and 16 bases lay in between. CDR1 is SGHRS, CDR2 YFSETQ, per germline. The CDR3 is CASSLITGAYNEQYF. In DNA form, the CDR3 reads TGCGCCAGCAGCTTGATTACAGGAGCTTACAACGAGCAGTACTTC.

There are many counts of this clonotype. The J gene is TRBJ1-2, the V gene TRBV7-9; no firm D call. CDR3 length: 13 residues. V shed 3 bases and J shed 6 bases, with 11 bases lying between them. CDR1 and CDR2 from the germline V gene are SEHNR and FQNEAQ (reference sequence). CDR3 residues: CASSFLQEDGYTF. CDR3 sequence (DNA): TGTGCCAGCAGCTTTCTTCAGGAGGATGGCTACACCTTC.

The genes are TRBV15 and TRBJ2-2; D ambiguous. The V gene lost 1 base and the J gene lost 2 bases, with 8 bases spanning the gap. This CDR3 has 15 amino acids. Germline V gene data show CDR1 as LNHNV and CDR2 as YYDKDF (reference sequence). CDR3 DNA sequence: TGTGCCACCAGCAGAGGCTTTGCAAACACCGGGGAGCTGTTTTTT. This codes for CATSRGFANTGELFF.

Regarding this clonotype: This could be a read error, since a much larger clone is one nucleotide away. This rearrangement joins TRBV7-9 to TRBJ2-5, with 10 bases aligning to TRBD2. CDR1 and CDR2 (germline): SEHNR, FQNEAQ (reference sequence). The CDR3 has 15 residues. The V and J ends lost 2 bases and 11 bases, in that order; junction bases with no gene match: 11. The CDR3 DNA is TGTGCCAGCAGCTTACTAGCGGGGGACCCCAATGAGCAGTACTTC. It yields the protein CASSLLAGDPNEQYF.

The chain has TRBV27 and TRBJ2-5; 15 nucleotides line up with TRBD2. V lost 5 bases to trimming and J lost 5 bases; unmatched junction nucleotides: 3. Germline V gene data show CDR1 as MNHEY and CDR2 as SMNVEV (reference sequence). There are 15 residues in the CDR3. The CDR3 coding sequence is TGTGCCAGCAGTGTTGGGACTAGCGGGAGGGAGACCCAGTACTTC. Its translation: CASSVGTSGRETQYF.

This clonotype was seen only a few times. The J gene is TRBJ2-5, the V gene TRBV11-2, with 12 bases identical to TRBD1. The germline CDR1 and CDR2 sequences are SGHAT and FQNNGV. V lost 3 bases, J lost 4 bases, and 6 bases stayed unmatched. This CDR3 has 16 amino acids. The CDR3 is CASSLGQGARLETQYF. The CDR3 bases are TGTGCCAGCAGCTTGGGACAGGGGGCGCGATTAGAGACCCAGTACTTC.

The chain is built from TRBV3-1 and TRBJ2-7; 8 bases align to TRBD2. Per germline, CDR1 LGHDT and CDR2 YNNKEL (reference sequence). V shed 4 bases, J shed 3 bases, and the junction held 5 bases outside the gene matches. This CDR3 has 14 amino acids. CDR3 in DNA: TGTGCCAGCAGCCCCGGGGGGGCGCACTACGAGCAGTACTTC. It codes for CASSPGGAHYEQYF.

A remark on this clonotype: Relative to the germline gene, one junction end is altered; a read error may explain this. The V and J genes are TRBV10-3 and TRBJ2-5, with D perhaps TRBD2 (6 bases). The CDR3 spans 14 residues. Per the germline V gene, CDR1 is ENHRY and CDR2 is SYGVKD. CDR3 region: CAISETGAQETPYF. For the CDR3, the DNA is TGCGCCATCAGTGAGACGGGAGCCCAAGAGACCCCGTACTTC.

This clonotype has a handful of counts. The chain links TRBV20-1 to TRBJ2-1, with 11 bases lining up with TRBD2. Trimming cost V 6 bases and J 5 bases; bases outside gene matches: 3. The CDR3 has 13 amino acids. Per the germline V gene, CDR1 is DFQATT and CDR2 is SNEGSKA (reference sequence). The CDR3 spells CSAAGLADNEQFF. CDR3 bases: TGCAGTGCGGCGGGACTAGCGGACAATGAGCAGTTCTTC.

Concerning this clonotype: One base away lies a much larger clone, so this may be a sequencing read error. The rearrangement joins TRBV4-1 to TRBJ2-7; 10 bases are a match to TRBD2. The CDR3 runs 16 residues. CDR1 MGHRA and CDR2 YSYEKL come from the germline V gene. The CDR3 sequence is CASSPEPSGRTYEQNF. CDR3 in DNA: TGCGCCAGCAGCCCTGAGCCTAGCGGGAGAACCTACGAGCAGAACTTC.

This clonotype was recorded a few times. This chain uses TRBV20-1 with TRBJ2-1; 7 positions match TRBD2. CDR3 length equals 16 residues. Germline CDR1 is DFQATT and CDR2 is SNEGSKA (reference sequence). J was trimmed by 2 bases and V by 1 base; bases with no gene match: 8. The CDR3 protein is CSARAKAGLAYNEQFF. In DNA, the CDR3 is TGCAGTGCTAGAGCGAAAGCGGGACTTGCCTACAATGAGCAGTTCTTC.

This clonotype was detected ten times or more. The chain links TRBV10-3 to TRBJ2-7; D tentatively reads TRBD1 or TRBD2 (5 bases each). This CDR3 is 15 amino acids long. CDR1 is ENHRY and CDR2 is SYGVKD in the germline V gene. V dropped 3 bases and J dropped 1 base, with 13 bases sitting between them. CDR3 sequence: CAISDPGRTSYEQYF. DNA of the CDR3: TGTGCCATCAGTGACCCGGGACGGACATCCTACGAGCAGTACTTC.

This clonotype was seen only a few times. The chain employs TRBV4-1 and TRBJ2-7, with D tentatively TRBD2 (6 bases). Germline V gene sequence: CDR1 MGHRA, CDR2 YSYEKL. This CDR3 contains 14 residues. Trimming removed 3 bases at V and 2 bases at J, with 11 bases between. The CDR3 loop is CASSHGDSAYEQYF. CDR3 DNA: TGCGCCAGCAGCCATGGGGACTCGGCCTACGAGCAGTACTTC.

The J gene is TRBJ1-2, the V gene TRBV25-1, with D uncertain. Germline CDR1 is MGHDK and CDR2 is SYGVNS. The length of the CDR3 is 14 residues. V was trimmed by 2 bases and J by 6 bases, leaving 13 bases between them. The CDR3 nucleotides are TGTGCCAGCAGTGAAAGGAGTGTCTTGGATGGCTACACCTTC. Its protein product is CASSERSVLDGYTF.

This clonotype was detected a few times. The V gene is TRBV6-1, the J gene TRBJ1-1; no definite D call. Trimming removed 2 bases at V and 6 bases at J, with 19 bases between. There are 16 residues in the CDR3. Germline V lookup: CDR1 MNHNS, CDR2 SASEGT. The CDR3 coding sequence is TGTGCCAGCAGTGAACCCCGGGTCATAGGAGACTCTGAAGCTTTCTTT. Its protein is CASSEPRVIGDSEAFF.

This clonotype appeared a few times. CDR3 residues: CATRGQGGSYEQYF. CDR3 coding DNA: TGTGCCACGCGCGGCCAGGGTGGCTCCTACGAGCAGTACTTC. This sequence joins TRBV6-1 and TRBJ2-7, with a tentative D call TRBD1 (5 bases). V lost 10 bases and J lost 0, with 16 bases in between. The CDR3 runs to 14 residues. Germline-derived CDR1 and CDR2 are MNHNS and SASEGT.

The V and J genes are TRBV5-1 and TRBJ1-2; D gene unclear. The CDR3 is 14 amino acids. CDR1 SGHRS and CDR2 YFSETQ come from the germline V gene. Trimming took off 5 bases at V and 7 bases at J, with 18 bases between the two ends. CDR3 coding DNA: TGCGCCAGCAGAACGGATGTCGCCGGGCTTGGCTACACCTTC. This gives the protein CASRTDVAGLGYTF.